The rows below give T cell receptor beta chains drawn from one sample of a study of ipilimumab plus nivolumab after autologous stem cell transplantation. Generated by immunoSEQ multiplex PCR, the TCRdb table keeps only in-frame clones and is missing some. Here the sample spans over 10,000 clones, about 70% being singletons. Sequences were derived from PBMCs, sampled in a trial of ipilimumab plus nivolumab as post-transplant consolidation. All receptors derive from a male donor with diffuse large B-cell lymphoma. Each CDR3 is given with its conserved first and last residue. A D gene is named only where the DNA matches it firmly. Clone size is stated in some rows and not others, as once, few, many or a class when expanded.

TRBV18,.,.,TRBJ2-3,TGTGCCAGCTCACCACCAGGGATAGATACGCAGTATTTT,CASSPPGIDTQYF
TRBV6-5,.,.,TRBJ2-2,TGTGCCAGCAGTTACGATGTGGGGGGCCCCGGGGAGCTGTTTTTT,CASSYDVGGPGELFF
TRBV7-9,once,TRBD2,TRBJ2-1,TGTGCCAGCGGCGTAGCGGGACTAGCACGCAATGAGCAGTTCTTC,CASGVAGLARNEQFF
TRBV7-1,.,TRBD1,TRBJ2-7,TGTGCCAGCAGCCTTGACCTCATGACAGGGGCCTACGAGCAGTACTTC,CASSLDLMTGAYEQYF
TRBV5-6,.,.,TRBJ2-1,TGTGCCAGCAGCTTGGAGACAGCGAATGAGCAGTTCTTC,CASSLETANEQFF
TRBV19,.,.,TRBJ2-2,TGTGCCAGTAGTATTTTTCAGGGATACACCGGGGAGCTGTTTTTT,CASSIFQGYTGELFF
TRBV7-2,.,.,TRBJ1-2,TGTGCCAGCAGCTGGCGGACGGGAAACTATGGCTACACCTTC,CASSWRTGNYGYTF
TRBV5-4,once,.,TRBJ2-5,TGTGCCACCAAGCTGGGGGTAACCCAAGAGACCCAGTACTTC,CATKLGVTQETQYF
TRBV6-5,.,.,TRBJ1-6,TGTGCCAGCAGTTACTTAGCCAGAGGGAATTCACCCCTCCACTTT,CASSYLARGNSPLHF
TRBV7-2,.,.,TRBJ1-1,TGTGCCAGCAGCGTCGGGGACACTGAAGCTTTCTTT,CASSVGDTEAFF
TRBV7-2,.,.,TRBJ2-7,TGTGCCAGCAGCGCAGTCGGGCGGGACACCTACGAGCAGTACTTC,CASSAVGRDTYEQYF
TRBV11-2,.,.,TRBJ2-1,TGTGCCAGCAGCTTAGGTCCCTTTTTAGGGGGGACTATTAGTGAGCAGTTCTTC,CASSLGPFLGGTISEQFF
TRBV11-2,.,.,TRBJ1-2,TGTGCCAGCACCCTCCAGGGCAGAAACTATGGCTACACCTTC,CASTLQGRNYGYTF
TRBV11-3,.,TRBD1,TRBJ2-2,TGTGCCAGCAGCTTGGGACAGGGCTTTACCGGGGAGCTGTTTTTT,CASSLGQGFTGELFF
TRBV11-1,once,.,TRBJ1-1,TGTGCCAGCAGCTTAGCCATGACAGGGAACACTGAAGCTTTCTTT,CASSLAMTGNTEAFF
TRBV19,.,.,TRBJ1-1,TGTGCCAGTAAACTCGGGACGACCACTGAAGCTTTCTTT,CASKLGTTTEAFF
TRBV27,.,.,TRBJ1-5,TGTGCCAGCAGTTTATCGTTACAGCTAAGCAATCAGCCCCAGCATTTT,CASSLSLQLSNQPQHF
TRBV14,many,TRBD1,TRBJ2-7,TGTGCCAGCAGCTGGACAGGGGTCGAGCAGTACTTC,CASSWTGVEQYF
TRBV6-1,once,.,TRBJ1-5,TGTGCCAGCAGTGAAGCGAGCCGACTTAAGAGGCATTTT,CASSEASRLKRHF
TRBV4-1,.,.,TRBJ1-6,TGCGCCAGCAGCCAAGTGGCAGGGGCCAATAATTCACCCCTCCACTTT,CASSQVAGANNSPLHF
TRBV5-6,.,TRBD1,TRBJ2-1,TGTGCCAGCAGCTTGACAGGGGCCAATGAGCAGTTCTTC,CASSLTGANEQFF
TRBV5-5,medium-sized,.,TRBJ2-1,TGTGCCAGCAGCTTGTTTGCAGGGTCCAATGAGCAGTTCTTC,CASSLFAGSNEQFF
TRBV6-5,few,.,TRBJ2-7,TGTGCCAGCAGTTACAGTGGCGGCCGCACCTACGAGCAGTACTTC,CASSYSGGRTYEQYF
TRBV18,.,TRBD1,TRBJ2-7,TGTGCCAGCTCACCGGGGACAGGGGGCGGTGAGCAGTACTTC,CASSPGTGGGEQYF